A selection of T cell receptor beta chains follows, all from one sample in a study of Tregs in tolerant kidney transplant recipients. TCRdb's copy holds only in-frame clones and misses some; the assay was immunoSEQ multiplex PCR. There are some 68,000 clones in the sample; about 83% occur only once, and roughly 4% lies in the top ten. The sample comprised CD4+ T cells from blood. These TCRs come from a human donor in good health. Both conserved end residues are part of each CDR3. Each record gives: D gene, J gene, V gene, clone size, CDR3 protein, CDR3 DNA. A D gene is named only where the DNA matches it firmly. Clone size, where shown, is once, few, many, or a class for clones that have expanded.

D: TRBD2
J: TRBJ2-3
V: TRBV19
size: once
CDR3: CASSMSLAASTDTQYF
DNA: TGTGCCAGTAGTATGTCACTAGCGGCTAGCACAGATACGCAGTATTTT

D: NA
J: TRBJ1-5
V: TRBV9
size: few
CDR3: CASSVGESSQPQHF
DNA: TGTGCCAGCAGCGTAGGCGAATCGAGTCAGCCCCAGCATTTT

D: TRBD1
J: TRBJ2-6
V: TRBV30
size: medium-sized
CDR3: CAVSRDSLISGANVLTF
DNA: TGTGCCGTTAGTCGGGACAGCCTAATCTCTGGGGCCAACGTCCTGACTTTC

D: TRBD2
J: TRBJ2-5
V: TRBV5-6
size: NA
CDR3: CASSSPTGGSNRVQETQYF
DNA: TGTGCCAGCAGCTCCCCCACTGGCGGGAGTAACCGGGTACAAGAGACCCAGTACTTC

D: NA
J: TRBJ2-2
V: TRBV9
size: NA
CDR3: CASSVTGRELFF
DNA: TGTGCCAGCAGCGTAACGGGACGGGAGCTGTTTTTT

D: NA
J: TRBJ2-3
V: TRBV5-4
size: NA
CDR3: CASSLVLGGAGTDTQYF
DNA: TGTGCCAGCAGCTTGGTATTGGGGGGAGCAGGCACAGATACGCAGTATTTT

D: TRBD2
J: TRBJ2-1
V: TRBV19
size: NA
CDR3: CASSISNGGVNEQFF
DNA: TGTGCCAGTAGTATTTCAAACGGGGGGGTCAATGAGCAGTTCTTC

D: TRBD2
J: TRBJ2-3
V: TRBV5-4
size: NA
CDR3: CASSPKELAGTDTQYF
DNA: TGTGCCAGCAGCCCCAAAGAGCTAGCGGGGACAGATACGCAGTATTTT

D: NA
J: TRBJ2-1
V: TRBV16
size: NA
CDR3: CASSQSSPYNEQFF
DNA: TGTGCCAGCAGCCAATCGAGCCCGTACAATGAGCAGTTCTTC

D: NA
J: TRBJ1-1
V: TRBV6-1
size: NA
CDR3: CASSAQGSAFF
DNA: TGTGCCAGCAGTGCACAGGGATCAGCTTTCTTT

D: TRBD2
J: TRBJ2-5
V: TRBV6-1
size: NA
CDR3: CASSDGVAGGLTETQYF
DNA: TGTGCCAGCAGTGATGGGGTAGCGGGGGGGCTCACAGAGACCCAGTACTTC

D: NA
J: TRBJ1-6
V: TRBV4-1
size: NA
CDR3: CASSQSRGTYNSPLHF
DNA: TGCGCCAGCAGCCAATCACGAGGGACCTATAATTCACCCCTCCACTTT

D: NA
J: TRBJ2-5
V: TRBV18
size: NA
CDR3: CASSPPGRLQETQYF
DNA: TGTGCCAGCTCACCACCGGGACGGCTCCAAGAGACCCAGTACTTC

D: NA
J: TRBJ1-2
V: TRBV2
size: NA
CDR3: CASSDGNGYTF
DNA: TGTGCCAGCAGTGACGGGAATGGCTACACCTTC

D: TRBD2
J: TRBJ2-7
V: TRBV7-9
size: NA
CDR3: CASRGLAASYEQYF
DNA: TGTGCCAGCAGGGGACTAGCGGCTTCCTACGAGCAGTACTTC

D: NA
J: TRBJ2-1
V: TRBV5-8
size: NA
CDR3: CASSLVLFAQNNEQFF
DNA: TGTGCCAGCAGCTTGGTTTTATTCGCCCAGAACAATGAGCAGTTCTTC

D: NA
J: TRBJ2-7
V: TRBV27
size: once
CDR3: CASSLSRFHGYEQYF
DNA: TGTGCCAGCAGTTTATCCAGATTTCATGGGTACGAGCAGTACTTC

D: NA
J: TRBJ2-7
V: TRBV5-1
size: NA
CDR3: CASSATSAYEQYF
DNA: TGCGCCAGCAGCGCTACTAGTGCCTACGAGCAATACTTC

D: TRBD2
J: TRBJ2-5
V: TRBV11-3
size: few
CDR3: CASSLPGTSGGTQYF
DNA: TGTGCCAGCAGCTTACCCGGGACTAGCGGAGGGACCCAGTACTTC

D: NA
J: TRBJ2-7
V: TRBV6-6
size: NA
CDR3: CASSYSNPSSYEQYF
DNA: TGTGCCAGCAGTTACTCGAACCCTAGCTCCTACGAGCAGTACTTC

D: NA
J: TRBJ2-2
V: TRBV7-6
size: NA
CDR3: CASSLDETGELFF
DNA: TGTGCCAGCAGCTTAGACGAGACCGGGGAGCTGTTTTTT

D: NA
J: TRBJ2-1
V: TRBV6-5
size: NA
CDR3: CASRRSSHNEQFF
DNA: TGTGCCAGCCGGCGTTCGTCTCACAATGAGCAGTTCTTC

D: NA
J: TRBJ1-6
V: TRBV12-5
size: once
CDR3: CASGPGGSPLHF
DNA: TGTGCTAGTGGTCCCGGCGGTTCACCCCTCCACTTT

D: NA
J: TRBJ1-1
V: TRBV5-1
size: many
CDR3: CASSTQSNTEAFF
DNA: TGCGCCAGCAGCACCCAATCGAACACTGAAGCTTTCTTT

D: NA
J: TRBJ1-2
V: TRBV4-3
size: NA
CDR3: CASSQDLHSYGYTF
DNA: TGCGCCAGCAGCCAAGATCTGCACAGCTATGGCTACACCTTC

D: NA
J: TRBJ1-2
V: TRBV30
size: NA
CDR3: CAWSVLRGGIYGYTF
DNA: TGTGCCTGGAGTGTACTAAGGGGGGGAATCTATGGCTACACCTTC

D: TRBD2
J: TRBJ2-5
V: TRBV5-1
size: NA
CDR3: CASSRPGTSLETQYF
DNA: TGCGCCAGCAGCCGTCCCGGGACTAGCTTGGAGACCCAGTACTTC

D: NA
J: TRBJ2-7
V: TRBV11-3
size: few
CDR3: CASRRGQESYEQYF
DNA: TGTGCCAGCCGACGGGGGCAGGAGTCCTACGAGCAGTACTTC

D: TRBD2
J: TRBJ2-2
V: TRBV29-1
size: many
CDR3: CSVEYGLAGAGSGELFF
DNA: TGCAGCGTTGAATACGGGCTAGCGGGAGCTGGTTCCGGGGAGCTGTTTTTT

D: TRBD1
J: TRBJ1-2
V: TRBV7-2
size: NA
CDR3: CASSSYRGRGYTF
DNA: TGTGCCAGCAGCTCGTACAGGGGGCGAGGCTACACCTTC

D: NA
J: TRBJ2-7
V: TRBV4-3
size: NA
CDR3: CASSQALVYEQYF
DNA: TGCGCCAGCAGCCAAGCACTAGTCTACGAGCAGTACTTC

D: NA
J: TRBJ2-5
V: TRBV2
size: few
CDR3: CASSEGAGLGNQYF
DNA: TGTGCCAGCAGTGAAGGGGCGGGACTGGGTAACCAGTACTTC

D: NA
J: TRBJ1-5
V: TRBV21-1
size: NA
CDR3: CASSKDPGVGSNQPQHF
DNA: TGTGCCAGCAGCAAAGATCCGGGGGTGGGGAGCAATCAGCCCCAGCATTTT

D: TRBD1
J: TRBJ2-1
V: TRBV19
size: NA
CDR3: CASSFPGQGLEQFF
DNA: TGTGCCAGTAGCTTCCCGGGACAGGGACTTGAGCAGTTCTTC

D: NA
J: TRBJ1-1
V: TRBV9
size: NA
CDR3: CASSVEPGSTEAFF
DNA: TGTGCCAGCAGCGTAGAGCCGGGAAGCACTGAAGCTTTCTTT

D: NA
J: TRBJ1-2
V: TRBV4-3
size: NA
CDR3: CASSQDFNSYGYTF
DNA: TGCGCCAGCAGCCAAGATTTTAACTCCTATGGCTACACCTTC

D: TRBD2
J: TRBJ2-5
V: TRBV25-1
size: NA
CDR3: CASSKGLAGGPETQYF
DNA: TGTGCCAGCAGTAAGGGACTAGCGGGGGGACCCGAGACCCAGTACTTC

D: NA
J: TRBJ2-7
V: TRBV7-6
size: NA
CDR3: CASSSPTGGLAEQYF
DNA: TGTGCCAGCAGCTCCCCGACAGGTGGGCTCGCCGAGCAGTACTTC

D: NA
J: TRBJ1-4
V: TRBV18
size: NA
CDR3: CASSPGALYEKLFF
DNA: TGTGCCAGCTCACCGGGGGCATTGTATGAAAAACTGTTTTTT

D: NA
J: TRBJ1-6
V: TRBV30
size: NA
CDR3: CAWTSLSPRESPLHF
DNA: TGTGCCTGGACCTCTCTAAGCCCACGAGAGTCACCCCTCCACTTT

D: NA
J: TRBJ1-3
V: TRBV30
size: NA
CDR3: CAWSVNSGNTIYF
DNA: TGTGCCTGGAGTGTAAACTCTGGAAACACCATATATTTT

D: NA
J: TRBJ2-7
V: TRBV4-3
size: NA
CDR3: CASSQGDLYSDYEQYF
DNA: TGCGCCAGCAGCCAAGGGGATCTATATTCGGACTACGAGCAGTACTTC

D: NA
J: TRBJ2-7
V: TRBV7-9
size: NA
CDR3: CASSFSGVPYEQYF
DNA: TGTGCCAGCAGTTTTTCTGGGGTTCCCTACGAGCAGTACTTC

D: NA
J: TRBJ2-7
V: TRBV6-1
size: NA
CDR3: CASNRAEQYF
DNA: TGTGCCAGCAACAGGGCCGAGCAGTACTTC

D: NA
J: TRBJ2-5
V: TRBV29-1
size: NA
CDR3: CSVEDRQASTQYF
DNA: TGCAGCGTTGAAGATCGGCAGGCCTCGACCCAGTACTTC

D: NA
J: TRBJ2-3
V: TRBV6-1
size: NA
CDR3: CASSDVGGSITQYF
DNA: TGTGCCAGCAGTGACGTGGGTGGGTCCATTACGCAGTATTTT

D: TRBD2
J: TRBJ2-3
V: TRBV5-4
size: NA
CDR3: CASSRKNRGGHTDTQYF
DNA: TGTGCCAGCAGCCGCAAGAATCGGGGGGGGCACACAGATACGCAGTATTTT

D: NA
J: TRBJ1-6
V: TRBV21-1
size: NA
CDR3: CASSKDRDNSPLHF
DNA: TGTGCCAGCAGCAAAGACAGGGATAATTCACCCCTCCACTTT

D: TRBD1
J: TRBJ1-6
V: TRBV7-2
size: NA
CDR3: CASSMTGVGSPLHF
DNA: TGTGCCAGCAGCATGACAGGGGTCGGTTCACCCCTCCACTTT

D: TRBD1
J: TRBJ2-7
V: TRBV2
size: NA
CDR3: CASSLTGSGYEQYF
DNA: TGTGCCAGCAGTTTGACAGGGTCAGGGTACGAGCAGTACTTC

D: NA
J: TRBJ1-2
V: TRBV10-3
size: NA
CDR3: CAISAMADYGYTF
DNA: TGTGCCATCAGTGCGATGGCAGACTATGGCTACACCTTC

D: TRBD1
J: TRBJ1-3
V: TRBV7-9
size: NA
CDR3: CASSAWTGRSGNTIYF
DNA: TGTGCCAGCAGCGCCTGGACAGGACGCTCTGGAAACACCATATATTTT

D: TRBD2
J: TRBJ2-7
V: TRBV25-1
size: NA
CDR3: CASSESGGGTYEQYF
DNA: TGTGCCAGCAGTGAAAGTGGCGGGGGGACCTACGAGCAGTACTTC

D: NA
J: TRBJ2-7
V: TRBV4-3
size: NA
CDR3: CASSQGSGGAGQYF
DNA: TGCGCCAGCAGCCAAGGGTCGGGGGGCGCGGGGCAGTACTTC

D: NA
J: TRBJ2-5
V: TRBV29-1
size: NA
CDR3: CSLGRETQYF
DNA: TGCAGCTTGGGCCGGGAGACCCAGTACTTC

D: NA
J: TRBJ1-1
V: TRBV10-3
size: NA
CDR3: CAITTQIDTEAFF
DNA: TGTGCCATCACCACCCAGATTGACACTGAAGCTTTCTTT

D: NA
J: TRBJ2-1
V: TRBV7-7
size: NA
CDR3: CASSLSWGSSYNEQFF
DNA: TGTGCCAGCAGCTTGTCTTGGGGGAGCTCCTACAATGAGCAGTTCTTC